These T cell receptor beta chains were read from a single sample in a study of T cells after yellow fever vaccination. TCRdb reprocessed the 5' RACE reads with MiXCR, giving one entry per CDR3 protein. The sample has 120,000 or so distinct CDR3 sequences; under 9% are singletons. This specimen was CD8+ T cells sorted from PBMCs, taken on the day of the yellow fever booster vaccination. The receptors stem from a man between 18 and 29 years old who received the YFV17D yellow fever vaccine. The CDR3 runs from the conserved cysteine through the conserved F or W. The order of the fields is V gene, D gene, J gene, clone size, CDR3 protein, CDR3 DNA. A D gene is named only where the DNA matches it firmly. The size entry is marked missing in some rows and otherwise reads once, few, many or a size class.

TRBV6-1	-	TRBJ1-5	-	CASSPWAAAGQPQHF	TGTGCCAGCAGTCCCTGGGCCGCCGCCGGTCAGCCCCAGCATTTT
TRBV7-9	TRBD1	TRBJ2-1	-	CASSQGYRGPNEQFF	TGTGCCAGCAGCCAGGGGTACAGGGGGCCCAATGAGCAGTTCTTC
TRBV6-2/TRBV6-3	TRBD2	TRBJ2-5	-	CASSVSGGTRETQYF	TGTGCCAGCAGTGTTAGCGGGGGTACCCGAGAGACCCAGTACTTC
TRBV4-3	TRBD2	TRBJ2-1	-	CASSHLWGGDNEQFF	TGCGCCAGCAGCCACCTTTGGGGGGGGGACAATGAGCAGTTCTTC
TRBV19	-	TRBJ2-7	-	CASMRGYEQYF	TGTGCCAGTATGAGAGGGTACGAGCAGTACTTC
TRBV6-5	TRBD1	TRBJ2-7	-	CASSSAYSFGTGAPREQYF	TGTGCCAGCAGTTCCGCCTACTCCTTCGGGACAGGGGCTCCCCGCGAGCAGTACTTC
TRBV7-7	TRBD1	TRBJ2-3	-	CASSLGTDRTTDTQYF	TGTGCTAGCAGCTTAGGGACAGACCGTACCACAGATACGCAGTATTTT
TRBV7-6	TRBD1	TRBJ1-6	-	CASSLTGNSPLHF	TGTGCCAGCAGCTTGACAGGGAACTCACCCCTCCACTTT
TRBV20-1	TRBD2	TRBJ2-1	-	CSADPGLPHNEQFF	TGCAGTGCTGACCCGGGACTACCCCACAATGAGCAGTTCTTC
TRBV27	-	TRBJ2-3	many	CASSLTQGGADTQYF	TGTGCCAGCAGTTTAACGCAGGGTGGAGCAGATACGCAGTATTTT
TRBV4-3	-	TRBJ2-1	few	CASSQDGRSGDEQFF	TGCGCCAGCAGCCAAGATGGCAGGTCCGGGGATGAGCAGTTCTTC
TRBV6-2/TRBV6-3	-	TRBJ1-1	few	CASSPGTAWGNTEAFF	TGTGCCAGCAGCCCAGGGACCGCATGGGGGAACACTGAAGCTTTCTTT
TRBV12-3/TRBV12-4	-	TRBJ2-7	-	CASSFVGQGYHEQYF	TGTGCCAGCAGTTTCGTAGGGCAGGGTTACCACGAGCAGTACTTC
TRBV7-8	-	TRBJ2-1	few	CASGERVSSYNEQFF	TGTGCCAGCGGGGAGCGGGTTAGCTCCTACAATGAGCAGTTCTTC
TRBV6-2/TRBV6-3	-	TRBJ2-3	many	CATERRASTDTQYF	TGTGCCACGGAGAGGCGGGCTAGCACAGATACGCAGTATTTT
TRBV9	-	TRBJ2-2	-	CASSVAGELFF	TGTGCCAGCAGCGTAGCCGGGGAGCTGTTTTTT
TRBV9	-	TRBJ2-2	few	CASSVEGEVDTGELFF	TGTGCCAGCAGCGTAGAGGGGGAGGTTGACACCGGGGAGCTGTTTTTT
TRBV29-1	-	TRBJ1-1	many	CSVEILGAEAFF	TGCAGCGTTGAAATCTTGGGGGCTGAAGCTTTCTTT
TRBV19	-	TRBJ1-1	many	CASSIVGVGGGYTEAFF	TGTGCCAGTAGTATAGTTGGTGTCGGAGGCGGGTACACTGAAGCTTTCTTT
TRBV4-1	-	TRBJ1-6	few	CASSQGPGGAGSPLHF	TGCGCCAGCAGCCAAGGTCCCGGGGGCGCGGGTTCACCCCTCCACTTT
TRBV6-5	-	TRBJ2-5	-	CASSSIGESQYF	TGTGCCAGCAGCTCAATTGGGGAATCCCAGTACTTC
TRBV4-1	-	TRBJ2-3	many	CASSQVGSTDTQYF	TGCGCCAGCAGCCAAGTCGGCAGCACAGATACGCAGTATTTT
TRBV12-3/TRBV12-4	TRBD1	TRBJ1-4	few	CASSFGPGQSLAEKLFF	TGTGCCAGCAGTTTTGGGCCGGGACAGAGTCTTGCGGAAAAACTGTTTTTT
TRBV4-3	-	TRBJ2-2	many	CASSQESGAYTGELFF	TGCGCCAGCAGCCAAGAGAGCGGAGCTTACACCGGGGAGCTGTTTTTT
TRBV13	TRBD1	TRBJ1-1	-	CASSNRGPVNTEAFF	TGTGCCAGCAGCAACAGGGGGCCGGTGAACACTGAAGCTTTCTTT
TRBV11-2	TRBD2	TRBJ2-5	few	CASSLGAGGPRETQYF	TGTGCCAGCAGCTTAGGAGCGGGGGGCCCACGGGAGACCCAGTACTTC
TRBV5-6	-	TRBJ2-7	few	CASSFADEQYF	TGTGCCAGCAGCTTCGCGGACGAGCAGTACTTC
TRBV10-3	-	TRBJ1-5	-	CAISDSTGNQPQHF	TGTGCCATCAGTGACTCCACAGGGAATCAGCCCCAGCATTTT
TRBV2	-	TRBJ2-5	-	CASNNPQETQYF	TGTGCCAGCAATAACCCTCAAGAGACCCAGTACTTC
TRBV28	-	TRBJ2-3	many	CASRPQGLGDTQYF	TGTGCCAGCAGGCCACAGGGCCTTGGGGATACGCAGTATTTT
TRBV20-1	-	TRBJ1-2	few	CSARQPSDISYGYTF	TGCAGTGCTAGACAACCTTCGGACATTTCCTATGGCTACACCTTC
TRBV20-1	-	TRBJ1-3	few	CSARDRDTIVYSGNTIYF	TGCAGTGCTAGAGATCGAGATACTATAGTCTACTCTGGAAACACCATATATTTT
TRBV7-9	TRBD1	TRBJ1-1	few	CASSLTGDVMNTEAFF	TGTGCCAGCAGCCTTACAGGGGACGTTATGAACACTGAAGCTTTCTTT
TRBV6-1	-	TRBJ1-1	few	CASSEEEGYTEAFF	TGTGCCAGCAGTGAAGAGGAGGGGTACACTGAAGCTTTCTTT
TRBV4-3	-	TRBJ1-3	many	CASSQDRVRVGNTIYF	TGCGCCAGCAGCCAAGATCGAGTGAGAGTGGGAAACACCATATATTTT
TRBV15	TRBD1	TRBJ2-5	few	CATSSGTGGQTQYF	TGTGCCACCAGCAGTGGAACAGGGGGACAGACCCAGTACTTC
TRBV19	-	TRBJ1-5	-	CASSIGTANQPQHF	TGTGCCAGTAGTATAGGTACCGCGAATCAGCCCCAGCATTTT
TRBV4-1	-	TRBJ1-4	-	CASSPREGYEKLFF	TGCGCCAGCAGCCCGAGGGAAGGATATGAAAAACTGTTTTTT
TRBV9	-	TRBJ1-2	few	CASSMRGMGNYGYTF	TGTGCCAGCAGCATGAGAGGAATGGGTAACTATGGCTACACCTTC
TRBV6-5	TRBD1	TRBJ2-3	-	CASSLRQGSTDTQYF	TGTGCCAGCAGTTTGAGACAGGGCAGCACAGATACGCAGTATTTT
TRBV5-1	-	TRBJ1-1	many	CASSLSRTDTEAFF	TGCGCCAGCAGCTTGAGTCGGACGGACACTGAAGCTTTCTTT
TRBV6-2/TRBV6-3	-	TRBJ2-1	many	CASSFVGYSYNEQFF	TGTGCCAGCAGTTTTGTAGGGTACTCCTACAATGAGCAGTTCTTC